These 24 T cell receptor beta chains were sequenced from one sample in a study of Graves' ophthalmopathy and Graves' hyperthyroidism. TCR beta CDR3 regions were amplified from RNA transcripts. RT-PCR with HTBI primers came first, then second-round multiplex PCR. MiXCR was run by TCRdb on the multiplex PCR reads, yielding one entry per CDR3 protein. This table has about 640,000 distinct CDR3 sequences, under 50% appearing once. The specimen sequenced was peripheral blood. Every receptor here comes from an adult man with Graves' ophthalmopathy.

This chain joins TRBV11-2 and TRBJ2-5; D possibly corresponds to TRBD1 (6 bases). With 8 bases removed from V and 4 bases from J, the gap between germline ends came to 17 bases. The CDR3 totals 14 residues. Germline V CDR1 and CDR2: SGHAT, FQNNGV. The CDR3 coding sequence is TGTGCCAGCGTTGATAGGTTACAGGGAGAGACCCAGTACTTC. It codes for CASVDRLQGETQYF.

The chain is built from TRBV5-1 and TRBJ2-5, with 10 positions matching TRBD2. The CDR3 runs 15 residues. Germline loops: CDR1 SGHRS, CDR2 YFSETQ. The J segment lost 7 bases and the V segment lost 5 bases, leaving 11 bases of the junction unmatched. The CDR3 DNA reads as TGCGCCAGCAGGAAGAGCGGGGGGGCCGGGGGGACCCAGTACTTC. This gives the protein CASRKSGGAGGTQYF.

This clonotype came up a few times. The CDR3 here is CASSEYLSSYEQYF. In DNA form, the CDR3 reads TGTGCCAGTAGTGAATATCTGAGCTCCTACGAGCAGTACTTC. The genes are TRBV19 and TRBJ2-7, with D unresolved. V lost 5 bases to trimming and J lost 0 bases, with 11 bases between them. The germline V gene has CDR1 LNHDA and CDR2 SQIVND (reference sequence). The CDR3 runs to 14 residues. The variable domain in full, completed from reference TRBV19 and TRBJ2-7, reads DGGITQSPKYLFRKEGQNVTLSCEQNLNHDAMYWYRQDPGQGLRLIYYSQIVNDFQKGDIAEGYSVSREKKESFPLTVTSAQKNPTAFYLCASSEYLSSYEQYFGPGTRLTVT.

The chain couples TRBV7-2 to TRBJ1-2; no reliable D call. Germline V gene sequence: CDR1 SGHTA, CDR2 FQGNSA. This CDR3 comprises 12 residues. The ends were cut back, 8 bases at V and 5 bases at J, with 12 bases in the middle. This CDR3 reads CASVEFGYGYTF. CDR3 in DNA: TGTGCCAGCGTTGAGTTCGGGTATGGCTACACCTTC.

V is TRBV29-1 and J is TRBJ2-5, with D possibly matching TRBD2 (6 bases). Germline V gene lookup returns CDR1 SQVTM and CDR2 ANQGSEA. The CDR3 consists of 16 residues. V was cut by 5 bases and J by 5 bases, with 24 bases left in between. CDR3 protein: CSVLNSQGPGRETQYF. CDR3 nucleotide sequence: TGCAGCGTTTTGAACAGCCAAGGTCCAGGGAGGGAGACCCAGTACTTC.

This clonotype was picked up many times. The gene calls are TRBV19 and TRBJ1-2; D is undetermined. Between the trimmed V and J ends, which lost 3 bases and 2 bases, there was a span of 1 base. Germline CDR1 and CDR2: LNHDA and SQIVND (reference sequence). This CDR3 contains 11 residues. CDR3 DNA: TGTGCCAGTAGTATCAACTATGGCTACACCTTC. This translates into CASSINYGYTF.

This clonotype has more than one count but fewer than ten. The chain links TRBV5-1 to TRBJ1-4; 9 bases line up with TRBD1. The CDR3 spans 15 residues. Looked up from germline, CDR1 is SGHRS and CDR2 is YFSETQ. Losses at the gene ends were 6 bases for V and 8 bases for J; bases not matched to a gene: 11. The CDR3 protein is CASTRAGQGGEKLFF. CDR3 DNA: TGCGCCAGCACCAGGGCGGGACAGGGCGGCGAAAAACTGTTTTTT.

The chain joins TRBV10-3 to TRBJ1-3; D possibly corresponds to TRBD1 (6 bases). CDR1 ENHRY and CDR2 SYGVKD come from the germline V gene. The V end lost 2 bases, the J end lost 0 bases, and 8 bases lay between the germline ends. CDR3 length: 15 residues. The CDR3 nucleotides read TGTGCCATCAGTGAGGGACAGAACTCTGGAAACACCATATATTTT. Its translation: CAISEGQNSGNTIYF.

This clonotype was detected ten times or more. V gene TRBV19 combines with J gene TRBJ1-6, with D unclear. Deletions cut 5 bases from V and 7 bases from J, with 15 bases between. Germline CDR1 and CDR2: LNHDA and SQIVND (reference sequence). This CDR3 is built from 15 residues. The CDR3 loop reads CASSWRSGPNSPLHF. The DNA of the CDR3 is TGTGCCAGTAGTTGGCGGTCTGGGCCAAATTCACCCCTCCACTTT.

The chain joins TRBV15 to TRBJ2-2, with 8 bases fitting TRBD1. The CDR3 spans 16 residues. V was pared by 3 bases and J by 7 bases, with 10 bases of the junction left unmatched. Germline CDR1 is LNHNV and CDR2 is YYDKDF (reference sequence). The CDR3 sequence: CATSRRTGRNSGELFF. The CDR3 coding sequence is TGTGCCACCAGCAGGAGGACAGGGCGGAATAGCGGGGAGCTGTTTTTT.

This clonotype has a count of ten or more. The chain is built from TRBV19 and TRBJ1-2; D is unclear. CDR3 length: 14 residues. From germline, CDR1 is LNHDA and CDR2 SQIVND (reference sequence). Trimming stripped 6 bases from V and 3 bases from J, with 14 bases between. In DNA, the CDR3 is TGTGCCAGTAGGGAGGCACTTACTTACTATGGCTACACCTTC. This encodes CASREALTYYGYTF.

Details on this clonotype: This sequence may be a read error, since a much larger clone differs from it by one base. This rearrangement joins TRBV5-1 to TRBJ2-5; D is unresolved. The CDR3 extends over 15 amino acids. Trimming shortened V by 4 bases and J by 8 bases, and 21 bases separated the two germline ends. Germline V gene data show CDR1 as SGHRS and CDR2 as YFSETQ. CDR3 nucleotide sequence: TGCGCCAGCAGCCCAGATCAACGTCCGATCGTCACCCAGTACTTC. This codes for CASSPDQRPIVTQYF.

As to this clonotype: It is likely a read error, because the conserved phenylalanine at the end of the CDR3 is missing. V is TRBV7-3 and J is TRBJ2-3; weak D call: TRBD1 (6 bases). Trimming pared 3 bases from V and 4 bases from J, leaving 20 bases between. This CDR3 comprises 17 residues. Germline lookup yields CDR1 SGHTA and CDR2 FQGTGA. The CDR3: CASSLTIHRVTADTQYL. CDR3 DNA: TGTGCCAGCAGCTTGACGATCCACAGGGTGACGGCAGATACGCAGTATCTT.

This clonotype was recorded many times. V gene TRBV12-3 or TRBV12-4 combines with J gene TRBJ1-2; D gene unclear. Deletions cut 2 bases from V and 7 bases from J, with 8 bases between. The length of the CDR3 is 12 residues. The CDR3 bases are TGTGCCAGCAGTTTATCGGACCGTGGCTACACCTTC. It is translated as CASSLSDRGYTF.

The chain has TRBV19 and TRBJ2-7; D unclear. Trimming cost V 0 bases and J 4 bases, with 10 bases left between them. Germline assignment: CDR1 LNHDA and CDR2 SQIVND (reference sequence). CDR3 length: 14 amino acids. CDR3 bases: TGTGCCAGTAGTATAGATCTCGAAGATTACGAGCAGTACTTC. Translating it yields CASSIDLEDYEQYF. Supplemented by reference TRBV19 and TRBJ2-7, the full variable domain reads DGGITQSPKYLFRKEGQNVTLSCEQNLNHDAMYWYRQDPGQGLRLIYYSQIVNDFQKGDIAEGYSVSREKKESFPLTVTSAQKNPTAFYLCASSIDLEDYEQYFGPGTRLTVT.

This clonotype was picked up many times. V gene TRBV4-1 combines with J gene TRBJ1-6; D may be TRBD1 (5 bases). The CDR3 has 17 residues. V lost 2 bases to trimming and J lost 7 bases, with 18 bases between them. CDR1 is MGHRA and CDR2 is YSYEKL in the germline V gene. CDR3 in amino acids: CASSQPIPRGSNSPLHF. The CDR3 bases are TGCGCCAGCAGCCAACCCATCCCCCGGGGGTCGAATTCACCCCTCCACTTT.

This clonotype was seen ten or more times. V usage is TRBV29-1 and J usage is TRBJ1-1; 11 bases line up with TRBD1. The junction had 7 bases not matched to a gene; V was cut back by 8 bases and J by 5 bases. Per the germline V gene, CDR1 is SQVTM and CDR2 is ANQGSEA. The CDR3 has 13 residues. This CDR3 reads CSIGQGAYTEAFF. The CDR3, as DNA: TGCAGCATCGGACAGGGGGCTTATACTGAAGCTTTCTTT.

This clonotype was seen ten or more times. The gene calls are TRBV7-9 and TRBJ1-4; no clear D. CDR3 length equals 14 residues. V was shortened by 5 bases and J by 8 bases, with 15 bases between the two germline ends. CDR1 is SEHNR, CDR2 FQNEAQ, per germline (reference sequence). The CDR3 sequence is CASSRSGLQEKLFF. The CDR3 DNA follows: TGTGCCAGCAGCCGGAGCGGGCTTCAGGAAAAACTGTTTTTT.

A remark on this clonotype: A much larger clonotype is one base distant, so this may be a read error. The conserved phenylalanine or tryptophan is not found at the CDR3 terminus, so this likely reflects a read error. The chain carries TRBV19 and TRBJ2-7; D gene ambiguous. Per the germline V gene, CDR1 is LNHDA and CDR2 is SQIVND (reference sequence). Trimming took off 4 bases at V and 6 bases at J, with 7 bases between the two ends. The CDR3 has 11 residues. CDR3 protein: CASSKGFEQYL. The CDR3, as DNA: TGTGCCAGTAGTAAGGGTTTCGAGCAGTACCTC.

V gene TRBV12-3 or TRBV12-4 combines with J gene TRBJ1-6, with 8 nucleotides matching TRBD1. V shed 6 bases, J shed 13 bases, and the junction held 11 bases outside the gene matches. This CDR3 region has 14 residues. Written as DNA, the CDR3 is TGTGCCAGCAGCTCGACAGGGGACAATCAGCCCCTCCACTTT. This gives the protein CASSSTGDNQPLHF.

The chain combines TRBV29-1 with TRBJ2-1; unclear D gene. V lost 0 bases and J lost 1, with 13 bases in between. The CDR3 consists of 16 residues. Germline V gene sequence: CDR1 SQVTM, CDR2 ANQGSEA. CDR3 DNA: TGCAGCGTTGAAGATTCGAGCATTGGGTCCTACAATGAGCAGTTCTTC. Amino acid sequence: CSVEDSSIGSYNEQFF.

This clonotype was detected many times. The chain uses TRBV7-9 and TRBJ1-6; 8 nucleotides line up with TRBD1. From germline, CDR1 is SEHNR and CDR2 FQNEAQ (reference sequence). This CDR3 contains 18 residues. V was clipped by 5 bases and J by 1 base; unmatched bases: 10. CDR3 sequence: CASSQGGRGQSYNSPLHF. In DNA form, the CDR3 reads TGTGCCAGCAGCCAAGGGGGCAGGGGGCAATCCTATAATTCACCCCTCCACTTT. The full variable domain, its missing parts supplied by reference TRBV7-9 and TRBJ1-6, is DTGVSQNPRHKITKRGQNVTFRCDPISEHNRLYWYRQTLGQGPEFLTYFQNEAQLEKSRLLSDRFSAERPKGSFSTLEIQRTEQGDSAMYLCASSQGGRGQSYNSPLHFGNGTRLTVT.

In the case of this clonotype: One end of the junction does not line up with germline, which may come from a read error. V gene TRBV5-6 combines with J gene TRBJ2-7; 8 nucleotides agree with TRBD1. The CDR3 is 15 residues long. Per germline, CDR1 SGHDT and CDR2 YYEEEE. The CDR3 DNA sequence: TGCGCCAGCAGCCTATACCGGGACAGGAGATACGAGCAGTACTTC. It yields the protein CASSLYRDRRYEQYF. Complete variable domain (other parts from reference TRBV5-6 and TRBJ2-7): DAGVTQSPTHLIKTRGQQVTLRCSPKSGHDTVSWYQQALGQGPQFIFQYYEEEERQRGNFPDRFSGHQFPNYSSELNVNALLLGDSALYLCASSLYRDRRYEQYFGPGTRLTVT.

The chain recombines TRBV6-5 with TRBJ2-5, with D unresolved. Judging by the DNA end, TRBJ2-7 fits better; the J call may be wrong. The germline V gene has CDR1 MNHEY and CDR2 SVGAGI. The CDR3 is 12 residues long. In nucleotides, the CDR3 is TGTGCCGGCCTGGGCAGAAACTACGAGCAGTACTTC. It yields the protein CAGLGRNYEQYF.